This passage covers 21 T cell receptor beta chains from one sample sequenced in a study of blood T cell repertoires in COVID-19. The method was immunoSEQ multiplex PCR; TCRdb's version includes in-frame clones alone and lacks a portion of them. The sample holds 130,000 to 150,000 clones, around nine tenths seen once. The sample consisted of peripheral blood. The receptors stem from a woman aged 45-65 years with acute or convalescent COVID-19.

The V gene is TRBV7-2, the J gene TRBJ1-1; TRBD1 matches at 9 bases. Germline V gene sequence: CDR1 SGHTA, CDR2 FQGNSA. V shed 5 bases and J 6 bases; nucleotides not matched to a gene: 7. CDR3 length equals 14 residues. The CDR3 is CASSQSTGGSEAFF. CDR3 DNA: TGTGCCAGCAGCCAAAGCACAGGGGGCTCTGAAGCTTTCTTT.

The chain employs TRBV7-2 and TRBJ1-2; 8 bases align to TRBD1. This CDR3 comprises 13 residues. The ends lost 4 bases at V and 10 bases at J; junction bases unmatched: 8. Germline CDR1 SGHTA, CDR2 FQGNSA. CDR3 coding DNA: TGTGCCAGCAGCTCCACCCAGGGGGCGGTCTACACCTTC. Its translation: CASSSTQGAVYTF.

Remarks on this clone: One end of the junction is discordant with germline, which a read error may explain. The V call is TRBV7-7, the J call TRBJ2-2; D possibly corresponds to TRBD2 (8 bases). Germline CDR1 SSHAT, CDR2 FNYEAQ (reference sequence). The length of the CDR3 is 15 residues. The CDR3 loop is CASSLAGTASGELFF. The DNA of the CDR3 is TGTGCTAGCAGCTTAGCGGGGACAGCTAGCGGGGAGCTGTTTTTT.

The J gene is TRBJ2-2, the V gene TRBV5-1; 10 bases map to TRBD2. The J segment lost 6 bases and the V segment lost 1 base, leaving 3 bases of the junction unmatched. Germline V gives CDR1 SGHRS, CDR2 YFSETQ. CDR3 length equals 15 residues. CDR3 amino acids: CASSLTSGIPGELFF. The CDR3 nucleotides read TGCGCCAGCAGCTTGACTAGCGGGATACCCGGGGAGCTGTTTTTT.

This clone was detected only once. The chain has TRBV5-6 and TRBJ2-3; tentatively, D is TRBD1 (6 bases). The CDR3 runs to 15 residues. Germline-derived CDR1 and CDR2 are SGHDT and YYEEEE. V dropped 4 bases and J dropped 6 bases, with 18 bases sitting between them. The CDR3 region has the DNA TGTGCCAGCAGCCGAAAGACAGGCATCATGGATACGCAGTATTTT. Its protein product is CASSRKTGIMDTQYF.

J is TRBJ1-3 and V is TRBV6-5, with D perhaps matching TRBD1 (6 bases). CDR3 length: 14 amino acids. V was trimmed by 11 bases and J by 0 bases, leaving 14 bases between them. The germline CDR1 and CDR2 sequences are MNHEY and SVGAGI. CDR3 sequence (DNA): TGTGCCGGCCAAGGACAGAACTCTGGAAACACCATATATTTT. Amino acid sequence: CAGQGQNSGNTIYF.

The genes are TRBV24-1 and TRBJ2-3; tentative D call: TRBD2 (6 bases). This CDR3 comprises 14 residues. Germline values: CDR1 KGHDR, CDR2 SFDVKD. Trimming removed 7 bases from V and 4 bases from J, with 14 bases in between. The CDR3 loop is CATRDYQDADTQYF. CDR3 coding DNA: TGTGCCACCAGGGACTACCAAGATGCAGATACGCAGTATTTT.

The V and J genes are TRBV30 and TRBJ2-1; D might be TRBD2 (7 bases). The CDR3 loop spans 12 amino acids. CDR1 is GTSNPN, CDR2 SVGIG, per germline (reference sequence). V gave up 4 bases and J gave up 6 bases, with 10 bases separating them. For the CDR3, the DNA is TGTGCCTGGACTGGGGGGGCCAATGAGCAGTTCTTC. This gives the protein CAWTGGANEQFF.

This clone appeared a single time. The gene calls are TRBV23-1 and TRBJ2-2; 10 positions agree with TRBD2. TRBV23-1 is filed as an ORF, its function uncertain. The CDR3 extends over 18 amino acids. V dropped 4 bases and J dropped 0; count of bases not matched to a gene: 8. The CDR3 region has the DNA TGCGCCAGCAGTCCCCTGGGTAGCGGGGGGCCGAACACCGGGGAGCTGTTTTTT. Residues: CASSPLGSGGPNTGELFF.

The J gene is TRBJ2-7, the V gene TRBV4-1, with 9 bases that match TRBD1. This CDR3 comprises 18 residues. The germline CDR1 and CDR2 sequences are MGHRA and YSYEKL. Trimming removed 0 bases from V and 2 bases from J; junction bases left unmatched: 11. The CDR3 sequence: CASSQEGGDRGATYEQYF. The CDR3 DNA sequence: TGCGCCAGCAGCCAAGAAGGGGGCGACAGGGGGGCGACCTACGAGCAGTACTTC.

This sequence joins TRBV2 and TRBJ1-2; D is unresolved. V lost 7 bases and J 5 bases, leaving 17 bases between the germline ends. The V gene's germline CDR1 is SNHLY and CDR2 FYNNEI. CDR3 length: 14 amino acids. The CDR3 sequence is CASTREELWYGYTF. DNA of the CDR3: TGTGCCAGCACCAGAGAGGAGCTGTGGTATGGCTACACCTTC.

The V gene is TRBV7-9, the J gene TRBJ2-1; D is perhaps TRBD2 (5 bases). The germline V gene has CDR1 SEHNR and CDR2 FQNEAQ (reference sequence). The CDR3 spans 14 residues. Trimming took 4 bases from V and 0 from J, leaving 7 bases between them. The CDR3 nucleotides read TGTGCCAGCAGCTGGCGGGCCTCCTACAATGAGCAGTTCTTC. As protein: CASSWRASYNEQFF.

The chain carries TRBV7-9 and TRBJ1-4; TRBD1 is a possible D gene (5 bases). From germline, CDR1 is SEHNR and CDR2 FQNEAQ (reference sequence). V lost 4 bases, J lost 0 bases, and 18 bases lay in between. This CDR3 contains 18 residues. As DNA, the CDR3 is TGTGCCAGCAGCTATATTCGGACAACCCCAGCAACTAATGAAAAACTGTTTTTT. It encodes CASSYIRTTPATNEKLFF. Looking up the rest from reference TRBV7-9 and TRBJ1-4 gives the full variable domain: DTGVSQNPRHKITKRGQNVTFRCDPISEHNRLYWYRQTLGQGPEFLTYFQNEAQLEKSRLLSDRFSAERPKGSFSTLEIQRTEQGDSAMYLCASSYIRTTPATNEKLFFGSGTQLSVL.

The chain carries TRBV19 and TRBJ1-5; a possible D gene is TRBD1 (6 bases). Per germline, CDR1 LNHDA and CDR2 SQIVND (reference sequence). The CDR3 loop spans 15 amino acids. V was clipped by 5 bases and J by 1 base, with 12 bases between them. CDR3 sequence (DNA): TGTGCCAGTAGTGCCGAGAGGGGGAGCAATCAGCCCCAGCATTTT. Translation: CASSAERGSNQPQHF.

This chain links TRBV10-3 with TRBJ2-7; weak D call: TRBD1 (5 bases). Trimming removed 10 bases at V and 6 bases at J, with 16 bases between. There are 12 residues in the CDR3. Germline values: CDR1 ENHRY, CDR2 SYGVKD. The CDR3 region is CATLRQTGEQYF. CDR3 nucleotides: TGTGCCACCTTAAGACAGACTGGCGAGCAGTACTTC.

This clone was counted a few times. The gene calls are TRBV2 and TRBJ1-1; 9 nucleotides match TRBD1. The CDR3 spans 16 residues. Germline CDR1 reads SNHLY; CDR2 reads FYNNEI. With 6 bases clipped from V and 0 bases from J, the junction kept 8 bases outside the gene matches. CDR3 sequence (DNA): TGTGCCAGCAGGAACACTTGGGACAGGGTGAACACTGAAGCTTTCTTT. Amino acids: CASRNTWDRVNTEAFF.

This clone was observed a few times. The rearrangement uses TRBV28 and TRBJ2-1; D is possibly TRBD2 (7 bases). Germline V CDR1 and CDR2: MDHEN, SYDVKM. CDR3 length: 16 residues. V was trimmed by 2 bases and J by 5 bases, leaving 16 bases between them. This CDR3 reads CASSLGGAPLHNEQFF. CDR3 in DNA: TGTGCCAGCAGTTTAGGGGGGGCCCCACTCCACAATGAGCAGTTCTTC.

The chain joins TRBV19 to TRBJ2-5, with 8 bases fitting TRBD1. CDR1 is LNHDA and CDR2 is SQIVND in the germline V gene (reference sequence). Trimming removed 9 bases from V and 4 bases from J; junction bases left unmatched: 13. CDR3 size: 15 residues. CDR3 bases: TGTGCCAGCAAAAACGACAGGGGAAGTGGAGAGACCCAGTACTTC. Its translation is CASKNDRGSGETQYF.

The chain joins TRBV4-1 to TRBJ1-1, with 8 bases that match TRBD1. The CDR3 is made up of 13 amino acids. Germline V gene data show CDR1 as MGHRA and CDR2 as YSYEKL. V gave up 4 bases and J gave up 4 bases; unmatched junction bases: 2. The CDR3: CASSRQGTTEAFF. The CDR3 DNA reads as TGCGCCAGCAGCCGACAGGGGACCACTGAAGCTTTCTTT.

In its sample, this clone was seen once. The gene calls are TRBV2 and TRBJ2-1, with a possible D match to TRBD2 (6 bases). From germline, CDR1 is SNHLY and CDR2 FYNNEI. The CDR3 consists of 15 residues. Trimming left V 7 bases short and J 0 bases short, with 13 bases between. CDR3 region: CASNLAVNSYNEQFF. The CDR3 nucleotides read TGTGCCAGCAACTTAGCGGTGAACTCCTACAATGAGCAGTTCTTC.

In this sample, this clone turned up once. V usage is TRBV10-3 and J usage is TRBJ2-1; possibly TRBD1 for D (5 bases). There are 12 residues in the CDR3. With 3 bases removed from V and 10 bases from J, the gap between germline ends came to 10 bases. Germline lookup yields CDR1 ENHRY and CDR2 SYGVKD. For the CDR3, the DNA is TGTGCCATCAGTGACAGGGCGGACGAGCAGTTCTTC. As protein: CAISDRADEQFF.